The sequence of this TCR beta chain was determined in a study of identical twins' blood T cells. General study points: Twins reportedly had markedly more similar V usage than unrelated donors, even among out-of-frame TCRbeta clonotypes. Each donor's most abundant TCRbeta clonotypes shared more CDR3 sequences with her twin than unrelated donors.

Concerning this clonotype: Its antigen remains unknown.

CDR1 SNHLY and CDR2 FYNNEI come from the germline V gene. Germline trimming cut 2 bases from V and 5 bases from J; bases unmatched to any gene: 5. The CDR3 has 15 amino acids. A previously described protocol, modified, built RNA-based TCR cDNA libraries. Study processing details: Per-library CDR3 reads ranged roughly 2.2 to 3.6 million; clonotypes, ~85,000 to ~500,000. Each CDR3 protein gets one entry after TCRdb re-called the 5' RACE reads with MiXCR. V and J calls and clone size were set by TCRdb, not the authors. The sample records 350,000 to 450,000 distinct CDR3 sequences, about 28% being singletons.

The rearrangement uses TRBV2 and TRBJ2-1, with 8 bases aligning to TRBD2. The sequence derives from a woman between 18 and 55 years old in good health. Input material: PBMCs. The CDR3, as DNA: TGTGCCAGCAGTGAACAGCGGGAGCGTCACAATGAGCAGTTCTTC. Translating it yields CASSEQRERHNEQFF.